This TCR beta chain was sequenced for a study of shared clonotypes between healthy human individuals. Study summary: The composition of the donors was a couple of women and a few men aged 18 to 49.

The data were produced by immunoSEQ multiplex PCR, yet TCRdb's version contains in-frame clones alone and is incomplete. The table has about 110,000 clones, 55% to 70% seen once. The donors, all of them Caucasian adults, lived in Nashville, Tennessee. The TCR sequence derives from a woman aged 30 to 39 in good health. Sequencing was done on a sample of memory CD8+ T cells sorted from blood. Subset specified: CD45RO+ cells pooled with CCR7-negative TemRA cells.

DNA of the CDR3: TGTGCCAGCACCTCCCTTATAGAAGCTTTCTTT. As protein: CASTSLIEAFF. The chain joins TRBV11-2 to TRBJ1-1; unclear D gene. Germline V gene sequence: CDR1 SGHAT, CDR2 FQNNGV. V was clipped by 7 bases and J by 8 bases, with 11 bases between them. There are 11 residues in the CDR3.